Listed below are T cell receptor beta chains from one sample, sequenced in a study of low-dose radiotherapy and immunotherapy resistance in tumors. TCRdb itself ran the reads through MiXCR, one entry per CDR3 protein. The sample shows about 39,000 distinct CDR3 sequences, roughly 31% of them seen only once. Sequencing used PBMCs, obtained before treatment. The receptors were gathered from a male donor with gallbladder cancer. Each CDR3 is given with its conserved first and last residue. A D gene is named only where the DNA matches it firmly. Not all rows give a size; the values are once, few, many and, for expanded clones, a class.

17	TRBV5-1	TRBJ1-4	-	-	CASSLAGGSTNEKLFFF	-
13	TRBV20-1	TRBJ2-5	many	-	CSARDLFQETQYF	TGCAGTGCTAGAGATCTCTTCCAAGAGACCCAGTACTTC
11	TRBV15	TRBJ2-1	many	TRBD2	CATESAGEGFF	TGTGCCACCGAGTCGGCGGGAGAGGGGTTCTTC
12	TRBV12-3/TRBV12-4	TRBJ2-7	many	-	CASARGPYEQYF	TGTGCCAGCGCCCGTGGGCCCTACGAGCAGTACTTC
15	TRBV3-1	TRBJ2-1	many	TRBD2	CASSLAGGSGNEQFF	TGTGCCAGCAGCTTAGCGGGAGGATCTGGCAATGAGCAGTTCTTC
15	TRBV28	TRBJ2-6	medium-sized	-	CASTRGDSGANVLTF	TGTGCCAGCACGAGGGGTGACTCTGGGGCCAACGTCCTGACTTTC
14	TRBV6-2/TRBV6-3	TRBJ2-7	many	-	CASSYGGFPYEQYF	TGTGCCAGCAGTTACGGAGGCTTCCCCTACGAGCAGTACTTC
16	TRBV2	TRBJ2-3	many	-	CASSEALQLGTDTQYF	TGTGCCAGCAGTGAAGCGCTTCAGTTGGGCACAGATACGCAGTATTTT
11	TRBV5-1	TRBJ2-7	many	-	CASSPTYEQYF	TGCGCCAGCAGCCCTACCTACGAGCAGTACTTC
15	TRBV5-1	TRBJ1-4	-	-	CASSLGWVGNEKLFF	TGCGCCAGCAGCTTGGGCTGGGTCGGGAATGAAAAACTGTTTTTT
20	TRBV3-1	TRBJ2-1	many	TRBD2	CASSSRTSGGAVGSYNEQFF	TGTGCCAGCAGCTCGCGGACTAGCGGGGGGGCGGTTGGCTCCTACAATGAGCAGTTCTTC
17	TRBV5-1	TRBJ2-1	-	TRBD1	CASSFFFLTGAYNEQFF	TGCGCCAGCAGCTTTTTTTTTTTAACAGGGGCTTACAATGAGCAGTTCTTC
13	TRBV3-1	TRBJ1-1	-	-	CASSPAFNTEAFF	TGTGCCAGCAGCCCGGCATTTAACACTGAAGCTTTCTTT
17	TRBV9	TRBJ2-6	-	TRBD1	CASSGTGASSGANVLTF	TGTGCCAGCAGCGGAACAGGGGCTTCCTCTGGGGCCAACGTCCTGACTTTC
12	TRBV5-3	TRBJ2-7	-	-	CASSPKNFEQYF	TGTGCCAGCAGCCCAAAGAATTTCGAGCAGTACTTC
15	TRBV7-6	TRBJ2-1	once	TRBD1	CASSSSGTGKNEQFF	TGTGCCAGCAGCTCCTCCGGGACAGGAAAGAATGAGCAGTTCTTC
13	TRBV12-3/TRBV12-4	TRBJ1-2	-	-	CASSQSLGDGYTF	TGTGCCAGCAGTCAGTCCCTCGGGGATGGCTACACCTTC
14	TRBV27	TRBJ2-2	few	TRBD1	CASSQTGGTGELFF	TGTGCCAGCAGTCAGACAGGGGGAACTGGGGAGCTGTTTTTT
16	TRBV5-4	TRBJ2-1	many	TRBD2	CASRGGGVSFNNEQFF	TGTGCCAGCAGGGGGGGAGGGGTCAGTTTCAACAATGAGCAGTTCTTC
19	TRBV12-3/TRBV12-4	TRBJ2-2	once	-	CASEHRGLTGELFFFFFFF	-
14	TRBV27	TRBJ2-5	many	TRBD1	CASSFRDSQETQYF	TGTGCCAGCAGTTTCCGGGACAGCCAAGAGACCCAGTACTTC
13	TRBV20-1	TRBJ2-1	many	-	CSARRGGYNEQFF	TGCAGTGCTAGACGGGGTGGCTACAATGAGCAGTTCTTC
15	TRBV9	TRBJ1-1	once	-	CASSVAPQVGTEAFF	TGTGCCAGCAGCGTAGCCCCACAGGTTGGGACTGAAGCTTTCTTT
20	TRBV10-3	TRBJ2-2	-	-	CAISESRRSAGRDNTGELFF	TGTGCCATCAGTGAGTCTAGGCGGTCGGCGGGACGAGACAACACCGGGGAGCTGTTTTTT
15	TRBV11-2	TRBJ2-3	many	TRBD2	CASSRLAGGADTQYF	TGTGCCAGCAGCAGACTAGCGGGAGGTGCAGATACGCAGTATTTT
15	TRBV30	TRBJ1-4	-	-	CAWSVLNRLNEKLFF	TGTGCCTGGAGTGTACTGAACAGACTCAATGAAAAACTGTTTTTT
12	TRBV29-1	TRBJ2-7	-	-	CSVTGLGNEQYF	TGCAGCGTGACAGGCCTCGGGAACGAGCAGTACTTC
15	TRBV5-6	TRBJ2-1	once	-	CASSPQAGSYNEQFF	TGTGCCAGCAGCCCCCAGGCGGGATCCTACAATGAGCAGTTCTTC
13	TRBV20-1	TRBJ2-5	many	-	CSASEGGQETQYF	TGCAGTGCTAGCGAAGGGGGGCAAGAGACCCAGTACTTC
15	TRBV4-1	TRBJ2-1	-	-	CASSQAVSSYNEQFF	TGCGCCAGCAGCCAAGCCGTTAGCTCCTACAATGAGCAGTTCTTC
14	TRBV5-1	TRBJ1-6	-	-	CASSLLKGNSPLHF	TGCGCCAGCAGCTTACTAAAGGGAAATTCACCCCTCCACTTT
12	TRBV5-1	TRBJ2-1	many	-	CASSPLDHEQFF	TGCGCCAGCAGCCCCCTAGATCATGAGCAGTTCTTC
15	TRBV5-5	TRBJ2-3	-	-	CASSFRVRSTDTQYF	TGTGCCAGCAGCTTTCGGGTCCGCAGCACAGATACGCAGTATTTT
16	TRBV7-6	TRBJ2-5	many	-	CASSLVVRDGKETQYF	TGTGCCAGCAGCTTAGTAGTCCGGGACGGAAAAGAGACCCAGTACTTC
16	TRBV28	TRBJ2-5	medium-sized	TRBD1	CASSLGGQGWRETQYF	TGTGCCAGCAGTTTGGGAGGACAGGGGTGGCGAGAGACCCAGTACTTC
14	TRBV11-2	TRBJ1-1	-	TRBD1	CASSLVFTGAEAFF	TGTGCCAGCAGCTTAGTTTTTACAGGGGCTGAAGCTTTCTTT
13	TRBV5-1	TRBJ1-5	many	-	CASSEGGNQPQHF	TGCGCCAGCTCGGAGGGTGGCAATCAGCCCCAGCATTTT
12	TRBV7-8	TRBJ2-5	-	-	CASSSLGGTQYF	TGTGCCAGCAGCAGCTTGGGGGGGACCCAGTACTTC
19	TRBV5-4	TRBJ2-5	-	-	CASSSPHTQKGTLQETQYF	TGTGCCAGCAGCTCCCCCCACACGCAAAAAGGGACACTTCAAGAGACCCAGTACTTC
14	TRBV12-3/TRBV12-4	TRBJ2-7	once	TRBD2	CASHLAGEGSEQYF	TGTGCCAGCCATTTAGCGGGAGAGGGTAGCGAGCAGTACTTC
15	TRBV11-2	TRBJ2-1	many	TRBD2	CASSLDAGGYNEQFF	TGTGCCAGCAGCTTAGATGCGGGGGGGTACAATGAGCAGTTCTTC
15	TRBV20-1	TRBJ2-5	few	TRBD2	CSARDPRGGQETQYF	TGCAGTGCTAGAGACCCGCGGGGGGGCCAAGAGACCCAGTACTTC
15	TRBV7-2	TRBJ2-1	-	-	CASRWGPLSYNEQFF	TGTGCCAGCAGATGGGGCCCTCTAAGCTACAATGAGCAGTTCTTC
14	TRBV29-1	TRBJ2-5	many	-	CSGLYGGPKETQYF	TGCAGCGGTCTCTACGGGGGACCAAAAGAGACCCAGTACTTC
16	TRBV5-1	TRBJ2-3	few	-	CASSFLGAERTDTQYF	TGCGCCAGCAGCTTTCTGGGGGCAGAACGCACAGATACGCAGTATTTT
15	TRBV6-2/TRBV6-3	TRBJ1-2	-	-	CAGQRAGGGVYGYTF	TGTGCCGGCCAAAGGGCAGGAGGTGGTGTCTATGGCTACACCTTC
10	TRBV6-5	TRBJ1-2	-	-	CATLPGGYTF	TGTGCCACCCTCCCGGGTGGCTACACCTTC
18	TRBV12-5	TRBJ2-1	-	-	CASGLVLGKGLVGNEQFF	TGTGCTAGTGGTTTGGTATTAGGGAAAGGCCTTGTGGGCAATGAGCAGTTCTTC
14	TRBV24-1	TRBJ2-1	-	TRBD2	CATSPSGRMDEQFF	TGTGCCACCAGTCCTAGCGGGAGGATGGATGAGCAGTTCTTC
16	TRBV10-2	TRBJ2-7	-	TRBD2	CASNYFGLAGAWEQYF	TGCGCCAGCAACTACTTCGGACTAGCGGGGGCTTGGGAGCAGTACTTC
16	TRBV14	TRBJ2-3	many	TRBD1	CASSQLQGWITDTQYF	TGTGCCAGCAGCCAGCTACAGGGGTGGATCACAGATACGCAGTATTTT
15	TRBV19	TRBJ2-2	many	TRBD2	CASSPGTSGFGELFF	TGTGCCAGTAGTCCAGGGACTAGCGGTTTCGGGGAGCTGTTTTTT
14	TRBV13	TRBJ2-3	-	-	CASSVVGRPDTQYF	TGTGCCAGCAGCGTGGTGGGGCGGCCAGATACGCAGTATTTT